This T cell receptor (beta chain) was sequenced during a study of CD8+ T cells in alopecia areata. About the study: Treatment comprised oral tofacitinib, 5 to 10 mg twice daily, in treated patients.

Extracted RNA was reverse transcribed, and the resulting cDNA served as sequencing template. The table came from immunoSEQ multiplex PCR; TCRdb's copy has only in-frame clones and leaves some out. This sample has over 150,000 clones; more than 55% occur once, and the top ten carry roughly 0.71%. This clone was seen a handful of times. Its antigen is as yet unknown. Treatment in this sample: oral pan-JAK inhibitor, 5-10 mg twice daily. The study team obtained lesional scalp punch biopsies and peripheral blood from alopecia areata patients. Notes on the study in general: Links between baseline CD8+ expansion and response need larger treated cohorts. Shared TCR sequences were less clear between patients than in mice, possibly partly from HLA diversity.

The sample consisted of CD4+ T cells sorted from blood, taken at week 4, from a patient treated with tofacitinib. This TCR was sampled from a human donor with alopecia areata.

CDR3 sequence reads: CAWSAILAGSHLYNEQFF. The CDR3 DNA reads as TGTGCCTGGAGTGCCATACTAGCGGGGAGCCACCTTTACAATGAGCAGTTCTTC. The chain has TRBV30 and TRBJ2-1, with 10 bases identical to TRBD2. This CDR3 region has 18 residues. The V gene end was trimmed by 1 base and the J gene end by 4 bases; junction bases not matched to a gene: 13. Germline assignment: CDR1 GTSNPN and CDR2 SVGIG (reference sequence).